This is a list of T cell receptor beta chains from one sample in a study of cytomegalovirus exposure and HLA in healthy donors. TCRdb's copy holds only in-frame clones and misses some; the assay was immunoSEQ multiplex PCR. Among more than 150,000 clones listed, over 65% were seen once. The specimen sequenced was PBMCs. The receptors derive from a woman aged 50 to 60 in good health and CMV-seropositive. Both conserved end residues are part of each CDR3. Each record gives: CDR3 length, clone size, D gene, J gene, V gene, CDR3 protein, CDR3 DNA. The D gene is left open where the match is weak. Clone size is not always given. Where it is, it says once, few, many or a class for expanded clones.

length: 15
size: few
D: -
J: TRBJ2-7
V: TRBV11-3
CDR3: CASSLGTGRSYEQYF
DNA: TGTGCCAGCAGCTTAGGTACAGGGCGCTCCTACGAGCAGTACTTC

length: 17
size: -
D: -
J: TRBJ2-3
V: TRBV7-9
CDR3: CASSLASGIPRTDTQYF
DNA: TGTGCCAGCAGCTTAGCTTCCGGGATCCCACGCACAGATACGCAGTATTTT

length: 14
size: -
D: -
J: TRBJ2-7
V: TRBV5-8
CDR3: CASSFHGQAYEQYF
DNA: TGTGCCAGCAGCTTCCACGGACAAGCCTACGAGCAGTACTTC

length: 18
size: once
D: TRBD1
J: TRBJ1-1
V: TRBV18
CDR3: CASSPFLGTEGLNTEAFF
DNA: TGTGCCAGCTCACCTTTTTTGGGGACAGAGGGACTGAACACTGAAGCTTTCTTT

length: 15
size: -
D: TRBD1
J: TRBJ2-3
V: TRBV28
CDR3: CASSSTGDSTDTQYF
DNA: TGTGCCAGCAGTAGTACAGGGGATAGCACAGATACGCAGTATTTT

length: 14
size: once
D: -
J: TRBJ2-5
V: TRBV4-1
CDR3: CASSQAAVGGTQYF
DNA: TGCGCCAGCAGCCAAGCGGCGGTGGGAGGGACCCAGTACTTC

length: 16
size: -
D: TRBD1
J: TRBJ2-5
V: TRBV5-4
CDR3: CASSSGQAGVQETQYF
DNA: TGTGCCAGCAGCTCTGGACAGGCTGGGGTTCAAGAGACCCAGTACTTC

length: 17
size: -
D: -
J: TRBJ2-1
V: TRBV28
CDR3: CASSSFSTSLSYNEQFF
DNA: TGTGCCAGCAGTTCCTTTTCGACTAGTTTGTCCTACAATGAGCAGTTCTTC

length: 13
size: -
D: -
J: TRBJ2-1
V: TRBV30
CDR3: CAWSVSLPNEQFF
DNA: TGTGCCTGGAGTGTATCACTCCCCAATGAGCAGTTCTTC

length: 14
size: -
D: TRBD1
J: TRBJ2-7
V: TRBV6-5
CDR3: CASRRDRGSGEQYF
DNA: TGTGCCAGCAGACGGGACAGGGGATCGGGGGAGCAGTACTTC

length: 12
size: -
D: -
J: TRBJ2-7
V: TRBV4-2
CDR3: CASSQESYEQYF
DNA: TGTGCCAGCAGCCAAGAAAGCTACGAGCAGTACTTC

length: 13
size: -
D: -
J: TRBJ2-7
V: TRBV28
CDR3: CASSSRVPNEQYF
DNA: TGTGCCAGCAGCTCCAGGGTCCCAAACGAGCAGTACTTC

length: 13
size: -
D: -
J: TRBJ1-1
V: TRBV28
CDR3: CASSFTGFTEAFF
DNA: TGTGCCAGCAGTTTTACGGGGTTCACTGAAGCTTTCTTT

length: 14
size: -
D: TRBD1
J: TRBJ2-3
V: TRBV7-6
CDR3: CASSSGQGTDTQYF
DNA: TGTGCCAGCAGCTCAGGACAGGGTACAGATACGCAGTATTTT

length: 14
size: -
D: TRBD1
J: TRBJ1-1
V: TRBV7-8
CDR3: CASSLGTGNTEAFF
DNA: TGTGCCAGCAGCCTTGGGACAGGGAACACTGAAGCTTTCTTT

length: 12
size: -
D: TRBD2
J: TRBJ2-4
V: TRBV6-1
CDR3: CASSVASGGAWF
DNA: TGTGCCAGCAGTGTGGCCAGCGGGGGCGCGTGGTTC

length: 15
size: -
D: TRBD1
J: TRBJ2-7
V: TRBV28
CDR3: CASSLSGTGTYEQYF
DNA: TGTGCCAGCAGTTTATCCGGGACAGGGACCTACGAGCAGTACTTC

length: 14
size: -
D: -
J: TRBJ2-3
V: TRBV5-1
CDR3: CASSFGQGTLTQYF
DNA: TGCGCCAGCAGCTTCGGCCAGGGGACCCTTACGCAGTATTTT

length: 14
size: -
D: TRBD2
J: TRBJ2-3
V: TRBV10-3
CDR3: CAISSGGTTDTQYF
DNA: TGTGCCATCAGTAGCGGGGGTACGACAGATACGCAGTATTTT

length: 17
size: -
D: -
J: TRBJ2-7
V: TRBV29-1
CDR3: CSVVFSGVGAPHYEQYF
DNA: TGCAGCGTTGTTTTTTCGGGGGTTGGGGCGCCGCACTACGAGCAGTACTTC

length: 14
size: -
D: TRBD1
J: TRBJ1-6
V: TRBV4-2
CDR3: CASSQDRGNSPLHF
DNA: TGTGCCAGCAGCCAGGACAGGGGAAACTCACCCCTCCACTTT

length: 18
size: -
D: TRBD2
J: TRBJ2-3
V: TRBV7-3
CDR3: CASSFFPRTSGSTDTQYF
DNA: TGTGCCAGCAGCTTCTTTCCTCGGACTAGCGGAAGCACAGATACGCAGTATTTT

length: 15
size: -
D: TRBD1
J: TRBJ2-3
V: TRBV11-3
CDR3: CASSLRQGDTDTQYF
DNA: TGTGCCAGCAGCCTACGCCAGGGGGACACAGATACGCAGTATTTT

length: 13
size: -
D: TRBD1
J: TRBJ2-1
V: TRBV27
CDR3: CASRDRGFNEQFF
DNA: TGTGCCAGCCGGGACAGGGGTTTCAATGAGCAGTTCTTC

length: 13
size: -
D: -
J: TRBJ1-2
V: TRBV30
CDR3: CAWSGYRAYGYTF
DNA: TGTGCCTGGAGTGGGTACAGGGCCTATGGCTACACCTTC

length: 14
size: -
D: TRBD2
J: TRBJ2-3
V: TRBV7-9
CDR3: CASSSTSPPDTQYF
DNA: TGTGCCAGCAGCTCGACTAGCCCCCCAGATACGCAGTATTTT

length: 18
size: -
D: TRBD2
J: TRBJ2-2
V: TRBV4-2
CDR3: CASSQGLAGGPWTGELFF
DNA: TGTGCCAGCAGCCAAGGACTAGCGGGGGGGCCGTGGACCGGGGAGCTGTTTTTT

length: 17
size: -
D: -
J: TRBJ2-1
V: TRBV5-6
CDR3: CASSLAEAGARYNEQFF
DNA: TGTGCCAGCAGCTTGGCCGAGGCAGGGGCTCGATACAATGAGCAGTTCTTC

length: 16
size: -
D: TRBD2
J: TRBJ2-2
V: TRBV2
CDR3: CASRTGTSGNTGELFF
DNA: TGTGCCAGCAGAACGGGGACTAGCGGGAACACCGGGGAGCTGTTTTTT

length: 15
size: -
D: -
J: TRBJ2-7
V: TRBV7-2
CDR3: CASSLFQGGLYEQYF
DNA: TGTGCCAGCAGCTTATTCCAGGGGGGTTTGTACGAGCAGTACTTC

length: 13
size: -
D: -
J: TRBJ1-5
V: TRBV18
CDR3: CASSGDSNQPQHF
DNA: TGTGCCAGCAGTGGAGATAGCAATCAGCCCCAGCATTTT

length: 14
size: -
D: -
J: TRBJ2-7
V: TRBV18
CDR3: CASTRGLTSYEQYF
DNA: TGTGCCAGTACCAGGGGACTAACTTCCTACGAGCAGTACTTC

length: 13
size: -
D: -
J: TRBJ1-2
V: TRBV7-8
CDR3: CASSATTGGGYTF
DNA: TGTGCCAGCAGCGCCACGACAGGTGGGGGCTACACCTTC